A selection of T cell receptor beta chains follows, all from one sample in a study of early stage breast cancer tumors. Sequencing was performed with immunoSEQ multiplex PCR; in TCRdb, only in-frame clones are kept and a portion is missing. The table records 70,000 or so clones, approximately 80% of them present only once. The sample was blood. The origin of the receptors is a person aged 40-50 years with breast cancer. Each CDR3 is given with its conserved first and last residue. A D gene is named only where the DNA matches it firmly. The size of a clone is reported for some rows only, either as once, few or many, or as a class for expanded clones.

J	D	V	size	DNA	CDR3
TRBJ2-3	NA	TRBV5-1	NA	TGCGCCAGCAGCGACCTAGTAGGGGACGGGAAGGCAGATACGCAGTATTTT	CASSDLVGDGKADTQYF
TRBJ1-2	NA	TRBV11-2	once	TGTGCCAGCAGCTTAGCTCAGGGCTACCTCTATGGCTACACCTTC	CASSLAQGYLYGYTF
TRBJ1-2	NA	TRBV6-1	NA	TGTGCCAGCAGTGAAAACTATGGCTACACCTTC	CASSENYGYTF
TRBJ2-1	TRBD2	TRBV27	NA	TGTGCCAGCAGTTTGGGACTAGCGGGAGATAATGAGCAGTTCTTC	CASSLGLAGDNEQFF
TRBJ2-5	NA	TRBV30	NA	TGTGCCTGGAGACGGGGGAGTAGGGAGACCCAGTACTTC	CAWRRGSRETQYF
TRBJ2-7	TRBD2	TRBV9	NA	TGTGCCAGCAGCGTAGCGGGAGGCGACGAGCAGTACTTC	CASSVAGGDEQYF
TRBJ2-1	TRBD2	TRBV15	NA	TGTGCCACCAGCATAAGCGGGGGAGGGAATGAGCAGTTCTTC	CATSISGGGNEQFF
TRBJ1-5	NA	TRBV10-3	few	TGTGCCATCGCGGCAGAGGGAAAACAGCCCCAGCATTTT	CAIAAEGKQPQHF
TRBJ2-3	NA	TRBV7-9	NA	TGTGCCAGCAGCTCCCGAAACAAGGGGCCGGAGTATACGCAGTATTTT	CASSSRNKGPEYTQYF
TRBJ1-2	NA	TRBV5-6	NA	TGTGCCAGCAGCTTCTTAGGGGACGGCTATGGCTACACCTTC	CASSFLGDGYGYTF
TRBJ1-2	NA	TRBV28	NA	TGTGCCAGCAGTTTTCCTTCCGAGAACTATGGCTACACCTTC	CASSFPSENYGYTF
TRBJ2-3	TRBD2	TRBV6-6	NA	TGTGCCAGCAGTCTAGCGGAGGTGGGAGATACGCAGTATTTT	CASSLAEVGDTQYF
TRBJ2-2	TRBD2	TRBV11-2	NA	TGTGCCAGCAGCTTAGGGACTAGGGGCACCGGGGAGCTGTTTTTT	CASSLGTRGTGELFF
TRBJ1-1	NA	TRBV6-5	NA	TGTGCCAGCAGAACAGGGTACACTGAAGCTTTCTTT	CASRTGYTEAFF
TRBJ2-1	NA	TRBV7-9	NA	TGTGCCAGCAGCTTATACGGGGATGAGCAGTTCTTC	CASSLYGDEQFF
TRBJ1-1	NA	TRBV9	NA	TGTGCCAGCAGCGAGGGTGGGAACACTGAAGCTTTCTTT	CASSEGGNTEAFF
TRBJ1-3	NA	TRBV11-2	NA	TGTGCCAGCAGCTTCCGGACAGTCTCTGGAAACACCATATATTTT	CASSFRTVSGNTIYF
TRBJ2-7	NA	TRBV5-1	NA	TGCGCCAGCAGCGTAAGAGGGGACGAGCAGTACTTC	CASSVRGDEQYF
TRBJ1-2	NA	TRBV7-8	NA	TGTGCCAGCAGCTTAGACGTGGGGAACTATGGCTACACCTTC	CASSLDVGNYGYTF
TRBJ2-3	NA	TRBV18	NA	TGTGCCAGCTCACCGGTTAGCACAGATACGCAGTATTTT	CASSPVSTDTQYF
TRBJ2-3	TRBD2	TRBV11-3	once	TGTGCCAGCAGCTTGCCTATAGCGGGAGACACAGATACGCAGTATTTT	CASSLPIAGDTDTQYF
TRBJ1-2	TRBD1	TRBV5-1	NA	TGCGCCAGCGGACGTGACAGGGGACGAAGCGGCTACACCTTC	CASGRDRGRSGYTF
TRBJ2-7	NA	TRBV18	NA	TGTGCCAGCTCACTCTTTACAGGGGAGCAGTACTTC	CASSLFTGEQYF
TRBJ2-1	TRBD1	TRBV27	NA	TGTGCCAGCAGGGCCGGGACAGGGAGTGAGCAGTTCTTC	CASRAGTGSEQFF
TRBJ2-7	NA	TRBV25-1	NA	TGTGCCAGCAGTGAACCTCGCCAGGGAGCCTACGAGCAGTACTTC	CASSEPRQGAYEQYF
TRBJ2-5	NA	TRBV18	NA	TGTGCCAGCTCACCAGCCGGTGAGGCCCAGTACTTC	CASSPAGEAQYF
TRBJ2-1	NA	TRBV27	NA	TGTGCCACGCGGACCTACAATGAGCAGTTCTTC	CATRTYNEQFF
TRBJ2-7	NA	TRBV6-1	NA	TGTGCCAGCAGTGCCAGCCCAGGGGAAAGCTACGAGCAGTACTTC	CASSASPGESYEQYF
TRBJ2-1	NA	TRBV15	once	TGTGCCACCAGCCCTTTAGCGGCGGGTTCCTACAATGAGCAGTTCTTC	CATSPLAAGSYNEQFF
TRBJ2-1	TRBD2	TRBV5-1	NA	TGCGCCAGCAGCTTCGCGGGAGGGCTTGAGCAGTTCTTC	CASSFAGGLEQFF
TRBJ1-1	NA	TRBV28	few	TGTGCCAGCAGTCGCAGGAAGTACACTGAAGCTTTCTTT	CASSRRKYTEAFF
TRBJ2-3	NA	TRBV2	NA	TGTGCCAGCAGTTCAGACTGGCAGAATACGCAGTATTTT	CASSSDWQNTQYF
TRBJ2-1	NA	TRBV2	NA	TGTGCCAGCAGCCCCAGGACTGATGAGCAGTTCTTC	CASSPRTDEQFF
TRBJ2-7	TRBD2	TRBV27	NA	TGTGCCAGCAGTTCAGACTTCCGGGGCGGGGGGGCTAGTCCCTACGAGCAGTACTTC	CASSSDFRGGGASPYEQYF
TRBJ2-2	NA	TRBV29-1	NA	TGCAGCGTTGTTTCTGGACAGAATTCCGGGGAGCTGTTTTTT	CSVVSGQNSGELFF
TRBJ2-5	NA	TRBV4-1	NA	TGCGCCAGCAGTGACCGTAGGACTTATCAAGAGACCCAGTACTTC	CASSDRRTYQETQYF
TRBJ1-2	NA	TRBV28	NA	TGTGCCAGCAGTTTGCCGACAGTATATGGCTACACCTTC	CASSLPTVYGYTF
TRBJ2-1	TRBD2	TRBV2	NA	TGTGCCAGCAGTGACACGGGGGGGGCCTACAATGAGCAGTTCTTC	CASSDTGGAYNEQFF
TRBJ2-7	NA	TRBV18	NA	TGTGCCAGCTCACCACTAGCTACTACCTACGAGCAGTACTTC	CASSPLATTYEQYF
TRBJ1-1	NA	TRBV30	NA	TGTGCCTGGAACCGCAGGGCTAACACTGAAGCTTTCTTT	CAWNRRANTEAFF
TRBJ1-1	NA	TRBV18	NA	TGTGCCAGCTCACCCGGTTCGAACACTGAAGCTTTCTTT	CASSPGSNTEAFF
TRBJ1-4	TRBD1	TRBV7-6	NA	TGTGCCAGCAGCTTAGGCTCTTCCGGACAGGCAAATGAAAAACTGTTTTTT	CASSLGSSGQANEKLFF
TRBJ2-5	NA	TRBV25-1	NA	TGTGCCAGCAGCCTTCAAGAGACCCAGTACTTC	CASSLQETQYF